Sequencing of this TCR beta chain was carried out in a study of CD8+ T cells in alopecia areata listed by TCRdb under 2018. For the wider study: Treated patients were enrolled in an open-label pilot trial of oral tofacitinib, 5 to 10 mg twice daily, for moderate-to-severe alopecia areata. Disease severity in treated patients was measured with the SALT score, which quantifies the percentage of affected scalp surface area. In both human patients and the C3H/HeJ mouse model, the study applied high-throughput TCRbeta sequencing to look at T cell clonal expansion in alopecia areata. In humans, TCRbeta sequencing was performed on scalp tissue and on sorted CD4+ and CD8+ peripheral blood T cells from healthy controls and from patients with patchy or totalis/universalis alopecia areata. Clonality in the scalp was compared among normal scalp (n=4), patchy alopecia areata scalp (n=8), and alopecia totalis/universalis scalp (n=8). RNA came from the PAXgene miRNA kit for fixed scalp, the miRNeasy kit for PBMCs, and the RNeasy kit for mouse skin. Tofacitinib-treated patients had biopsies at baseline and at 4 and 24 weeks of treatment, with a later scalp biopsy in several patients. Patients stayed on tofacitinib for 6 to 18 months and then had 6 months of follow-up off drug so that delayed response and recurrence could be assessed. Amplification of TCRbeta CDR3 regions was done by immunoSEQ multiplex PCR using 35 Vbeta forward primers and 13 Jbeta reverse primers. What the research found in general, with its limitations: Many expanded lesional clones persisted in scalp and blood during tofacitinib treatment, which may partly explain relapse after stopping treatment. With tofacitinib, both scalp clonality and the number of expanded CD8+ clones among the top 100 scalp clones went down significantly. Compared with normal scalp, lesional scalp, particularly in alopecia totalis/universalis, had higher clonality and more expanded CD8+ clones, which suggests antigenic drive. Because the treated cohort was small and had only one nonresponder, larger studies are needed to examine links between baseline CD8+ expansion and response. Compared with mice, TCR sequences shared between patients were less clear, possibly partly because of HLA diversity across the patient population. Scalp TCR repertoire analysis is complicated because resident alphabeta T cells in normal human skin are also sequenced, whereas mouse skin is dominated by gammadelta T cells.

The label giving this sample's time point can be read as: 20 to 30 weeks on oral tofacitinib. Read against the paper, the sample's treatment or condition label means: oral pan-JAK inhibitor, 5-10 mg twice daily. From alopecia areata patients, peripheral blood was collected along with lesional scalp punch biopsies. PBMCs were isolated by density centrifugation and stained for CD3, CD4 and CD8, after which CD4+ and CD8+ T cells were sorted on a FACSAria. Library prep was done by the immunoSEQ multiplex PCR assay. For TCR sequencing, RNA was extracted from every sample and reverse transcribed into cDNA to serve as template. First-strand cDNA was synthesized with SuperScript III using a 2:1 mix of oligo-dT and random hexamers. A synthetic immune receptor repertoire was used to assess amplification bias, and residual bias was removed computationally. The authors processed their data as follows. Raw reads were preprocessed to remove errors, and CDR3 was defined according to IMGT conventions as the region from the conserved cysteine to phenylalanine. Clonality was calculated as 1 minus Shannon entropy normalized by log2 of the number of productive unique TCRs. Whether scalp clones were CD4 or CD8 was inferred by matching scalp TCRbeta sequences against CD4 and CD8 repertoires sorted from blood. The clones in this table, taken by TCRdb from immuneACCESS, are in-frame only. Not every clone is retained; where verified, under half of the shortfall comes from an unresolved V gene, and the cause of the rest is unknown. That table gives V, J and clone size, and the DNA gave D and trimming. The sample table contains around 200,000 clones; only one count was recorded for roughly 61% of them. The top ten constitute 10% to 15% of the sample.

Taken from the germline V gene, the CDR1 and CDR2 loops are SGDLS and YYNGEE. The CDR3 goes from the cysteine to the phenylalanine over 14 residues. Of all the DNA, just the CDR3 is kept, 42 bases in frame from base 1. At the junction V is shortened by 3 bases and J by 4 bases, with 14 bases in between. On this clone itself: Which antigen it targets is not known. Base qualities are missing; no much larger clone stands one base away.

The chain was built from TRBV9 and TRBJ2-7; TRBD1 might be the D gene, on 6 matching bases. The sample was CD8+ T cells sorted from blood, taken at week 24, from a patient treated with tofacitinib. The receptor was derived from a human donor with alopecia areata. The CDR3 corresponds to CASSGSDSTYEQYF. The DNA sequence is TGTGCCAGCAGCGGATCGGACAGTACGTACGAGCAGTACTTC.